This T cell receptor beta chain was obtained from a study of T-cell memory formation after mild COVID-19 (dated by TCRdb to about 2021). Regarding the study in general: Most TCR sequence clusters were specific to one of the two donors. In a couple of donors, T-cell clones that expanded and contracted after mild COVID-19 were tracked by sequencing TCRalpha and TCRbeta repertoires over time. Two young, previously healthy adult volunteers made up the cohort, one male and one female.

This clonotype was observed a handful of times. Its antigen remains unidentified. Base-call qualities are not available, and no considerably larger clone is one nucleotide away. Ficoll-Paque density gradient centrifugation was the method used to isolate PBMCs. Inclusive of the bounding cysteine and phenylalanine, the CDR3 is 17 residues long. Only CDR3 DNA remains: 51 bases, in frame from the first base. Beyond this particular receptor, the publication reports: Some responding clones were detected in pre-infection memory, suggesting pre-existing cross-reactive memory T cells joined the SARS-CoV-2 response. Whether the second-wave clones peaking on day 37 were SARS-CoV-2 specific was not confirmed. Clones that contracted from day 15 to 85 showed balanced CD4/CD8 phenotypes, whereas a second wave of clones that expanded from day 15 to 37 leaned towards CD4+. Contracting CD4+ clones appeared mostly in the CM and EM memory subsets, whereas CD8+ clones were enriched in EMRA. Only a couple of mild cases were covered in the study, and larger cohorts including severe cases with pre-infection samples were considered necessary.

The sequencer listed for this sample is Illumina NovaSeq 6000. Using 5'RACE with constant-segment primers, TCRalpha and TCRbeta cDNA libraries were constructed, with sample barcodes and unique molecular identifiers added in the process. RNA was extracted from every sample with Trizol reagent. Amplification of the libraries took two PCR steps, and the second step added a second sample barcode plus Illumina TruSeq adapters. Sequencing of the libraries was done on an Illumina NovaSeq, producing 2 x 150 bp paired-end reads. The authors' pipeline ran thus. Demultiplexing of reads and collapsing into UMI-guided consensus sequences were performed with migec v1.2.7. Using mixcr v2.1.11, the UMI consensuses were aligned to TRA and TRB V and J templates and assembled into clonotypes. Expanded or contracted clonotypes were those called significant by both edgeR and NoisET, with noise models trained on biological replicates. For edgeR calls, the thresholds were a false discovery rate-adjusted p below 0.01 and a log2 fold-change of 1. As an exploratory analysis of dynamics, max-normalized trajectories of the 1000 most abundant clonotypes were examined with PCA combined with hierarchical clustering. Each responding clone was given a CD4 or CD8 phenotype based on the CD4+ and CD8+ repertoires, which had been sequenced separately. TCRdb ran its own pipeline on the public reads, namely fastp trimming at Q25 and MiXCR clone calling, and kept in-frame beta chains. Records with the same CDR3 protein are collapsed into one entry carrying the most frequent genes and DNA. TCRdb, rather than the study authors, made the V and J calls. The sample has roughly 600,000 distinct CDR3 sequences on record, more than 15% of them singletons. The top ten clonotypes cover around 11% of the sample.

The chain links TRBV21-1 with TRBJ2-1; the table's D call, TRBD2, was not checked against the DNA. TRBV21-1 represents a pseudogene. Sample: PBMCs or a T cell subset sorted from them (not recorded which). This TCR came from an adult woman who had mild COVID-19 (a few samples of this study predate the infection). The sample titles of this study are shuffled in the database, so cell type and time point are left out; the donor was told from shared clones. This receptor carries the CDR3 CASSKAGLAGIYNEQFF. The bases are TGTGCCAGCAGCAAAGCAGGACTAGCGGGCATATACAATGAGCAGTTCTTC.